This passage covers 25 T cell receptor beta chains from one sample sequenced in a study of cytomegalovirus exposure and HLA in healthy donors. Use of 60 Vbeta and 13 Jbeta primers characterized the PCR. The assay was immunoSEQ multiplex PCR, and TCRdb's table has in-frame clones only and misses some. Of 55,000 to 70,000 clones listed, about 69% were seen once; the top ten hold 5% to 7%. Sequenced: PBMCs. The receptors come from a woman aged 25 to 39 in good health and CMV-seronegative.

The chain uses TRBV5-1 and TRBJ2-3, with a possible D match to TRBD1 (7 bases). V was trimmed by 4 bases and J by 2 bases, leaving 17 bases between them. Looked up from germline, CDR1 is SGHRS and CDR2 is YFSETQ. CDR3 size: 16 residues. The CDR3 loop is CASSQQGGLYTDTQYF. The CDR3 bases are TGCGCCAGCAGCCAGCAGGGGGGACTGTACACAGATACGCAGTATTTT.

This clone was seen a handful of times. V usage is TRBV28 and J usage is TRBJ2-7, with D possibly matching TRBD2 (6 bases). The CDR3 contains 12 residues. Germline V CDR1 and CDR2: MDHEN, SYDVKM. Between the trimmed V and J ends, which lost 2 bases and 10 bases, there was a span of 12 bases. Here the CDR3 DNA reads TGTGCCAGCAGTTTAGGGGGGAGATTTCAGTACTTC. Translation gives CASSLGGRFQYF.

The CDR3 bases are TGTGCCAGCTCACCGGCAGGGGCATCTCCAGATACGCAGTATTTT. Encoded protein: CASSPAGASPDTQYF. The rearrangement links TRBV18 to TRBJ2-3; D may be TRBD1 (6 bases). V lost 3 bases and J lost 4, with 14 bases in between. Looked up from germline, CDR1 is KGHSH and CDR2 is LQKENI. The length of the CDR3 is 15 residues.

The chain joins TRBV18 to TRBJ2-2, with D unresolved. Trimming pared 2 bases from V and 4 bases from J, leaving 5 bases between. The germline CDR1 and CDR2 sequences are KGHSH and LQKENI. The CDR3 consists of 13 residues. CDR3 protein: CASSPAVTGELFF. CDR3 sequence (DNA): TGTGCCAGCTCACCAGCGGTCACCGGGGAGCTGTTTTTT.

The gene calls are TRBV27 and TRBJ1-1, with a possible D match to TRBD1 (5 bases). CDR3 length: 13 amino acids. V dropped 4 bases and J dropped 1 base, with 7 bases sitting between them. Germline-derived CDR1 and CDR2 are MNHEY and SMNVEV (reference sequence). The CDR3 DNA sequence: TGTGCCAGCAGTTCCGACAGGAACACTGAAGCTTTCTTT. It translates to CASSSDRNTEAFF.

The sample holds one count of this clone. The chain joins TRBV6-5 to TRBJ1-1; a weak D match, TRBD1 (6 bases). The CDR3 extends over 13 amino acids. CDR1 and CDR2 (germline): MNHEY, SVGAGI. V was shortened by 6 bases and J by 4 bases, with 12 bases between the two germline ends. The CDR3 nucleotides are TGTGCCAGCAGAACAACAGGGAGCACTGAAGCTTTCTTT. Amino acid sequence: CASRTTGSTEAFF.

This clone was observed a handful of times. This chain connects TRBV7-9 to TRBJ2-7; D possibly corresponds to TRBD2 (6 bases). The CDR3 consists of 14 residues. Per the germline V gene, CDR1 is SEHNR and CDR2 is FQNEAQ (reference sequence). The ends were cut back, 2 bases at V and 5 bases at J, with 13 bases in the middle. The CDR3 region has the DNA TGTGCCAGCAGCTTATCTGGGGGGAACAACGAGCAGTACTTC. Translating gives CASSLSGGNNEQYF.

The V call is TRBV2, the J call TRBJ1-2, with TRBD1 identical over 10 bases. V shed 6 bases, J shed 5 bases, and the junction held 9 bases outside the gene matches. The CDR3 has 15 residues. Germline CDR1 SNHLY, CDR2 FYNNEI. DNA for the CDR3: TGTGCCAGCAGCTATCGGACAGGGGGAGAGTATGGCTACACCTTC. Translating gives CASSYRTGGEYGYTF.

The chain combines TRBV19 with TRBJ1-5; D gene unclear. Trimming removed 6 bases at V and 8 bases at J, with 20 bases between. CDR1 is LNHDA and CDR2 is SQIVND in the germline V gene (reference sequence). The CDR3 has 15 amino acids. Here the CDR3 reads CASSPTSGRVEPQHF. The DNA for the CDR3 is TGTGCCAGTAGCCCTACCAGCGGACGGGTAGAGCCCCAGCATTTT.

V and J are TRBV11-2 and TRBJ2-2, with 10 nucleotides matching TRBD2. CDR1 and CDR2 from the germline V gene are SGHAT and FQNNGV. The CDR3 sequence is 18 residues long. J was trimmed by 3 bases and V by 7 bases; bases with no gene match: 14. The CDR3 DNA is TGTGCCAGCACCCTAGGAGCCCTAGCGGGAGATGACACCGGGGAGCTGTTTTTT. The encoded protein is CASTLGALAGDDTGELFF.

This chain's CDR3 is CASSLRLAGEGETQYF. In DNA form, the CDR3 reads TGTGCCAGCAGCCTTAGACTAGCGGGAGAGGGAGAGACCCAGTACTTC. V and J are TRBV9 and TRBJ2-5; 12 bases match TRBD2. V was pared by 4 bases and J by 4 bases, with 8 bases of the junction left unmatched. Germline CDR1 reads SGDLS; CDR2 reads YYNGEE. This CDR3 is 16 amino acids long.

J is TRBJ1-5 and V is TRBV5-1, with a weak D call TRBD1 (5 bases). V dropped 0 bases and J dropped 4 bases, with 14 bases sitting between them. This CDR3 comprises 16 residues. Germline V gene data show CDR1 as SGHRS and CDR2 as YFSETQ. The CDR3 DNA is TGCGCCAGCAGCTTGGGGCCGGGGGGAAGTAATCAGCCCCAGCATTTT. This encodes CASSLGPGGSNQPQHF. Based on the CDR3 plus reference TRBV5-1 and TRBJ1-5, the full variable domain is KAGVTQTPRYLIKTRGQQVTLSCSPISGHRSVSWYQQTPGQGLQFLFEYFSETQRNKGNFPGRFSGRQFSNSRSEMNVSTLELGDSALYLCASSLGPGGSNQPQHFGDGTRLSIL.

This clone was detected only a few times. The V gene is TRBV6-5, the J gene TRBJ1-4; D is unclear. Per the germline V gene, CDR1 is MNHEY and CDR2 is SVGAGI. The V end was cut by 6 bases, the J end by 2 bases, with 10 bases between. CDR3 length: 14 amino acids. The CDR3 nucleotides are TGTGCCAGCAGCCTAGGTTTCACTAATGAAAAACTGTTTTTT. As protein: CASSLGFTNEKLFF.

DNA for the CDR3: TGCGCCAGCAGTCAAAGCAGGGAAAAGCGCACCGGGGAGCTGTTTTTT. Residues: CASSQSREKRTGELFF. This rearrangement joins TRBV23-1 to TRBJ2-2, with D tentatively TRBD1 (5 bases). TRBV23-1 is filed as an ORF, its function uncertain. Trimming shortened V by 2 bases and J by 4 bases, and 14 bases separated the two germline ends. This CDR3 contains 16 residues.

The CDR3 reads CASSPLRDRAKANGYTF. CDR3 DNA sequence: TGTGCCAGCTCACCGTTGCGGGACAGGGCAAAGGCCAATGGCTACACCTTC. The chain employs TRBV18 and TRBJ1-2; TRBD1 matches 9 bases. Germline V CDR1 and CDR2: KGHSH, LQKENI. V was pared by 3 bases and J by 6 bases, with 14 bases of the junction left unmatched. The CDR3 sequence is 17 residues long.

This clone was seen once. This chain links TRBV2 with TRBJ2-6, with D maybe TRBD1 (6 bases). CDR3 length: 16 amino acids. Germline V gene lookup returns CDR1 SNHLY and CDR2 FYNNEI. V dropped 5 bases and J dropped 0 bases, with 11 bases sitting between them. Here the CDR3 reads CASSPSGVSGANVLTF. The CDR3 DNA follows: TGTGCCAGCAGTCCGTCAGGGGTCTCTGGGGCCAACGTCCTGACTTTC.

This clone was seen only a few times. This sequence joins TRBV6-1 and TRBJ1-1; tentatively, D is TRBD1 (6 bases). Trimming took off 1 base at V and 0 bases at J, with 12 bases between the two ends. This CDR3 spans 16 amino acids. Germline loops: CDR1 MNHNS, CDR2 SASEGT. The CDR3 region is CASSEGQAGMNTEAFF. DNA for the CDR3: TGTGCCAGCAGTGAAGGACAGGCAGGTATGAACACTGAAGCTTTCTTT.

CDR3: CASSLGQGIYNEQFF. The CDR3 region has the DNA TGCGCCAGCAGTCTCGGACAGGGTATATACAATGAGCAGTTCTTC. The chain has TRBV23-1 and TRBJ2-1; TRBD1 matches at 8 bases. Being an ORF, TRBV23-1 has a function that is uncertain. J lost 4 bases, V lost 4 bases, and 6 bases had no gene match. This CDR3 comprises 15 residues.

Notes on this clone: Relative to the germline gene, one junction end is altered; a read error may explain this. V is TRBV19 and J is TRBJ2-3, with 9 bases matching TRBD2. CDR3 length: 15 residues. Germline CDR1 LNHDA, CDR2 SQIVND (reference sequence). The CDR3 loop reads CTSSPGLASTDTQYF. In DNA form, the CDR3 reads TGTACCAGTAGCCCGGGACTAGCTAGCACAGATACGCAGTATTTT. Drawing the rest from reference TRBV19 and TRBJ2-3, the complete variable domain is DGGITQSPKYLFRKEGQNVTLSCEQNLNHDAMYWYRQDPGQGLRLIYYSQIVNDFQKGDIAEGYSVSREKKESFPLTVTSAQKNPTAFYLCTSSPGLASTDTQYFGPGTRLTVL.

The gene calls are TRBV27 and TRBJ2-7; 13 bases match TRBD2. V was pared by 4 bases and J by 2 bases, with 2 bases of the junction left unmatched. CDR1 is MNHEY and CDR2 is SMNVEV in the germline V gene (reference sequence). The CDR3 contains 15 residues. The CDR3 bases are TGTGCCAGCAGTTCGGGACTAGCGGGAACCTACGAGCAGTACTTC. This codes for CASSSGLAGTYEQYF.

On this clone itself: This sample includes further DNA sequences coding for the same CDR3. The genes are TRBV7-2 and TRBJ1-1; tentatively, D is TRBD1 (5 bases). The CDR3 extends over 15 amino acids. Trimming stripped 5 bases from V and 6 bases from J, with 19 bases between. Germline V gene sequence: CDR1 SGHTA, CDR2 FQGNSA. Written as DNA, the CDR3 is TGTGCCAGCAGCCGTGGGGCAGGCCGGGGGTCTGAAGCTTTCTTT. Translation: CASSRGAGRGSEAFF.

V is TRBV7-9 and J is TRBJ1-6, with D maybe TRBD1 (5 bases). Trimming pared 1 base from V and 7 bases from J, leaving 11 bases between. The V gene's germline CDR1 is SEHNR and CDR2 FQNEAQ (reference sequence). CDR3 length: 15 amino acids. In nucleotides, the CDR3 is TGTGCCAGCAGCTTAGATACAGGCACCAATTCACCCCTCCACTTT. Protein: CASSLDTGTNSPLHF.

V is TRBV5-6 and J is TRBJ1-1, with TRBD1 matching 9 bases. V lost 5 bases and J lost 3; bases outside the gene matches: 5. The CDR3 has 14 amino acids. Per germline, CDR1 SGHDT and CDR2 YYEEEE. The CDR3 here is CASSLRQGDTEAFF. The CDR3 coding sequence is TGTGCCAGCAGTTTACGACAGGGGGACACTGAAGCTTTCTTT.

The chain links TRBV19 to TRBJ1-3; D not resolved. Germline CDR1 reads LNHDA; CDR2 reads SQIVND (reference sequence). This CDR3 is built from 18 residues. The V gene lost 1 base and the J gene lost 0 bases, with 16 bases spanning the gap. CDR3 DNA: TGTGCCAGTAGTATAGGGAACAGCCGCTATGACTCTGGAAACACCATATATTTT. As protein: CASSIGNSRYDSGNTIYF. The full variable domain, its missing parts supplied by reference TRBV19 and TRBJ1-3, is DGGITQSPKYLFRKEGQNVTLSCEQNLNHDAMYWYRQDPGQGLRLIYYSQIVNDFQKGDIAEGYSVSREKKESFPLTVTSAQKNPTAFYLCASSIGNSRYDSGNTIYFGEGSWLTVV.

This chain joins TRBV27 and TRBJ2-7; D gene unclear. Germline CDR1 reads MNHEY; CDR2 reads SMNVEV (reference sequence). CDR3 length: 14 residues. Trimming removed 3 bases from V and 3 bases from J, with 12 bases in between. The CDR3 loop reads CASSFLSGFYEQYF. The CDR3 nucleotides read TGTGCCAGCAGTTTTCTTTCAGGATTCTACGAGCAGTACTTC.